One TCR beta chain is described in this entry. Its specificity is unknown. This sample stems from a study of cytotoxic CD8 clonotypes in ibrutinib-treated CLL. Study summary: Response samples were obtained once patients had received a median 12 months of treatment, range 6 to 36. Mean yields were approximately 250,000 productive templates and under 100,000 productive rearrangements per sample. Study-wide results and limits: A difference in sampling times existed between sustained-remission and progressing patients.

The repertoire was sequenced with immunoSEQ multiplex PCR; TCRdb's copy has only in-frame clones and lacks some. This sample yields 300,000 or so clones, of which over 60% are seen a single time; around 6.5% belongs to the top ten. V lost 7 bases to trimming and J lost 1 base; unmatched junction nucleotides: 9. Germline V gene lookup returns CDR1 SNHLY and CDR2 FYNNEI. The CDR3 is made up of 15 amino acids. V gene TRBV2 combines with J gene TRBJ1-1; 7 bases align to TRBD1. This sequence originates from a human donor with chronic lymphocytic leukemia. This material consisted of PBMCs, taken after 36 months of ibrutinib treatment. The CDR3 nucleotides are TGTGCCAGCACCCCGACAGGGACGGGGAACACTGAAGCTTTCTTT. The encoded protein is CASTPTGTGNTEAFF.